The 20 T cell receptor beta chains presented below share a single source sample, sequenced in a study of a mutant IDH1 vaccine in newly diagnosed glioma. Described time point: baseline, week 1 (first vaccination visit). The treatment here: pre-vaccination baseline after standard-of-care therapy. Measured with immunoSEQ multiplex PCR; TCRdb has only the in-frame clones, and not every one. Of 95,000 to 100,000 clones listed, 85% to 90% are singletons. Here the sequenced sample was PBMCs, taken from a glioma patient treated with radiotherapy, temozolomide or both. These receptors were obtained from a woman aged 45-59 years with glioma.

The rearrangement joins TRBV9 to TRBJ1-1; 7 bases agree with TRBD1. The trim removed 3 bases at V and 4 bases at J, leaving 12 bases unmatched. The CDR3 consists of 16 residues. CDR1 is SGDLS, CDR2 YYNGEE, per germline. The DNA of the CDR3 is TGTGCCAGCAGCGCCCACAGGGGTATGGTTAGCACTGAAGCTTTCTTT. It yields the protein CASSAHRGMVSTEAFF.

The rearrangement uses TRBV5-1 and TRBJ1-6; 9 bases are shared with TRBD1. This CDR3 is 15 amino acids long. The trim removed 4 bases at V and 7 bases at J, leaving 6 bases unmatched. The germline V gene has CDR1 SGHRS and CDR2 YFSETQ. CDR3: CASSGDRELNSPLHF. The CDR3 nucleotides read TGCGCCAGCAGCGGGGACAGGGAACTGAATTCACCCCTCCACTTT.

This chain connects TRBV9 to TRBJ1-2; 11 nucleotides line up with TRBD1. The CDR3 sequence is 14 residues long. Trimming removed 0 bases from V and 7 bases from J; junction bases left unmatched: 2. Germline CDR1 and CDR2: SGDLS and YYNGEE. CDR3 loop: CASSVAGQGAGYTF. The CDR3 DNA sequence: TGTGCCAGCAGCGTAGCTGGACAGGGGGCTGGCTACACCTTC.

The rearrangement joins TRBV5-1 to TRBJ1-2, with D hard to call. V was trimmed by 0 bases and J by 4 bases, leaving 10 bases between them. Germline V gene sequence: CDR1 SGHRS, CDR2 YFSETQ. The CDR3 is made up of 14 amino acids. For the CDR3, the DNA is TGCGCCAGCAGCTTGGCCGACCTCGGCTATGGCTACACCTTC. Translation gives CASSLADLGYGYTF.

The chain is built from TRBV29-1 and TRBJ1-2; possible D gene TRBD1, 6 bases. The CDR3 is made up of 14 amino acids. Germline V lookup: CDR1 SQVTM, CDR2 ANQGSEA. V gave up 4 bases and J gave up 5 bases, with 17 bases separating them. The CDR3 is CSVAYRDTRYGYTF. CDR3 nucleotides: TGCAGCGTTGCCTACCGGGACACGCGGTATGGCTACACCTTC.

The gene calls are TRBV18 and TRBJ1-2; TRBD1 matches at 10 bases. The V and J ends lost 4 bases and 4 bases, in that order; junction bases with no gene match: 6. The CDR3 extends over 15 amino acids. CDR1 is KGHSH, CDR2 LQKENI, per germline. CDR3 in amino acids: CASSHLGQGIYGYTF. The CDR3 DNA is TGTGCCAGCTCACACTTGGGACAGGGGATCTATGGCTACACCTTC. Together with reference TRBV18 and TRBJ1-2, the CDR3 gives the full variable domain: NAGVMQNPRHLVRRRGQEARLRCSPMKGHSHVYWYRQLPEEGLKFMVYLQKENIIDESGMPKERFSAEFPKEGPSILRIQQVVRGDSAAYFCASSHLGQGIYGYTFGSGTRLTVV.

The chain joins TRBV28 to TRBJ1-1; 7 positions match TRBD1. The V and J ends lost 5 bases and 4 bases, in that order; junction bases with no gene match: 7. This CDR3 contains 14 residues. The germline V gene has CDR1 MDHEN and CDR2 SYDVKM. The DNA of the CDR3 is TGTGCCAGCAGTCCGACAGGGTGGGGCACTGAAGCTTTCTTT. Its protein is CASSPTGWGTEAFF.

V gene TRBV27 combines with J gene TRBJ2-7; 7 bases are shared with TRBD1. The CDR3 extends over 13 amino acids. V was pared by 6 bases and J by 2 bases, with 4 bases of the junction left unmatched. In germline, CDR1 is MNHEY, CDR2 SMNVEV (reference sequence). CDR3 in amino acids: CASSFGQAYEQYF. DNA for the CDR3: TGTGCCAGCAGCTTCGGACAGGCCTACGAGCAGTACTTC.

The V gene is TRBV7-8, the J gene TRBJ2-3, with D possibly matching TRBD2 (5 bases). The CDR3 contains 17 residues. Trimming removed 5 bases from V and 0 bases from J, with 18 bases in between. The V gene's germline CDR1 is SGHVS and CDR2 FQNEAQ. The CDR3 bases are TGTGCCAGCAGCCTTAGCGTGCAGGCCTATAGCACAGATACGCAGTATTTT. This gives the protein CASSLSVQAYSTDTQYF.

This chain connects TRBV30 to TRBJ1-2; no reliable D call. V lost 3 bases, J lost 0 bases, and 8 bases lay in between. CDR1 and CDR2 (germline): GTSNPN, SVGIG (reference sequence). CDR3 size: 13 residues. The CDR3 DNA reads as TGTGCCTGGAGCCGGTTAACTAACTATGGCTACACCTTC. Protein: CAWSRLTNYGYTF.

V usage is TRBV30 and J usage is TRBJ1-4, with 7 bases fitting TRBD1. This CDR3 is built from 16 residues. The trim removed 2 bases at V and 2 bases at J, leaving 8 bases unmatched. Per germline, CDR1 GTSNPN and CDR2 SVGIG (reference sequence). The CDR3, as DNA: TGTGCCTGGAGTAGGAGGGGGCGCGGGACTAATGAAAAACTGTTTTTT. Translation gives CAWSRRGRGTNEKLFF.

The chain joins TRBV5-4 to TRBJ2-3; TRBD1 or TRBD2 may be the D gene (5 bases each). CDR1 SGHNT and CDR2 YYREEE come from the germline V gene (reference sequence). The CDR3 has 14 amino acids. Trimming pared 4 bases from V and 0 bases from J, leaving 9 bases between. The CDR3 protein is CASSLGRSTDTQYF. The DNA of the CDR3 is TGTGCCAGCAGCCTGGGACGGAGCACAGATACGCAGTATTTT.

The J gene is TRBJ2-7, the V gene TRBV7-9; D might be TRBD1 or TRBD2, each matching 5 bases. Trimming removed 4 bases at V and 3 bases at J, with 13 bases between. The CDR3 totals 14 residues. Looked up from germline, CDR1 is SEHNR and CDR2 is FQNEAQ (reference sequence). The CDR3 nucleotides read TGTGCCAGCAGCTGGACCGGGACCTACTACGAGCAGTACTTC. This translates into CASSWTGTYYEQYF.

The chain uses TRBV12-5 and TRBJ1-1; D may be TRBD1 (6 bases). CDR1 and CDR2 from the germline V gene are LGHNT and FRNRAP. Trimming stripped 1 base from V and 5 bases from J, with 14 bases between. The CDR3 is 15 residues long. CDR3 sequence reads: CASGLGAGEGTEAFF. The CDR3 nucleotides are TGTGCTAGTGGTTTGGGGGCAGGGGAAGGGACTGAAGCTTTCTTT. Full variable domain (missing parts from reference TRBV12-5 and TRBJ1-1): DARVTQTPRHKVTEMGQEVTMRCQPILGHNTVFWYRQTMMQGLELLAYFRNRAPLDDSGMPKDRFSAEMPDATLATLKIQPSEPRDSAVYFCASGLGAGEGTEAFFGQGTRLTVV.

The gene calls are TRBV7-3 and TRBJ2-5; the match to TRBD2 covers 8 bases. V gave up 1 base and J gave up 5 bases; unmatched junction bases: 12. CDR1 is SGHTA, CDR2 FQGTGA, per germline. There are 17 residues in the CDR3. CDR3 DNA sequence: TGTGCCAGCAGCTTAAAGCGAGCGGGAGAGGGGAGGGAGACCCAGTACTTC. As protein: CASSLKRAGEGRETQYF.

The V call is TRBV5-1, the J call TRBJ2-2; D not certain. Germline CDR1 and CDR2: SGHRS and YFSETQ. Trimming removed 5 bases at V and 0 bases at J, with 11 bases between. The CDR3 has 15 residues. The DNA for the CDR3 is TGCGCCAGCAGTACCACCGACGCGAACACCGGGGAGCTGTTTTTT. This sequence encodes CASSTTDANTGELFF.

The rearrangement uses TRBV6-5 and TRBJ2-7; D is unclear. From germline, CDR1 is MNHEY and CDR2 SVGAGI. This CDR3 is 14 amino acids long. V lost 5 bases, J lost 3 bases, and 14 bases lay in between. The CDR3 DNA reads as TGTGCCAGCAGTGTAGAAAGGCTACTCTACGAGCAGTACTTC. This translates into CASSVERLLYEQYF.

V and J are TRBV7-9 and TRBJ1-2, with D tentatively TRBD1 (5 bases). Deletions cut 5 bases from V and 4 bases from J, with 8 bases between. CDR1 is SEHNR and CDR2 is FQNEAQ in the germline V gene (reference sequence). This CDR3 region has 12 residues. This CDR3 is CASSLGGYGYTF. CDR3 in DNA: TGTGCCAGCAGCCTCGGGGGCTATGGCTACACCTTC. Together with reference TRBV7-9 and TRBJ1-2, the CDR3 gives the full variable domain: DTGVSQNPRHKITKRGQNVTFRCDPISEHNRLYWYRQTLGQGPEFLTYFQNEAQLEKSRLLSDRFSAERPKGSFSTLEIQRTEQGDSAMYLCASSLGGYGYTFGSGTRLTVV.

The chain is built from TRBV5-1 and TRBJ2-7; 8 bases agree with TRBD2. V was clipped by 0 bases and J by 2 bases; unmatched bases: 16. CDR1 and CDR2 (germline): SGHRS, YFSETQ. There are 19 residues in the CDR3. The CDR3 region is CASSLALLADPGRPYEQYF. For the CDR3, the DNA is TGCGCCAGCAGCTTGGCCTTACTAGCGGATCCCGGACGCCCCTACGAGCAGTACTTC.

This chain uses TRBV18 with TRBJ2-3; 7 bases are a match to TRBD1. The germline gives CDR1 KGHSH, CDR2 LQKENI. The CDR3 loop spans 14 amino acids. The J segment lost 4 bases and the V segment lost 3 bases, leaving 4 bases of the junction unmatched. CDR3 coding DNA: TGTGCCAGCTCACCCCAAAGGGGGCCAGATACGCAGTATTTT. It encodes CASSPQRGPDTQYF.